This T cell receptor (beta chain) appears in the sequencing data of a study of cytomegalovirus exposure and HLA in healthy donors. Primers for the PCR totalled 60 Vbeta and 13 Jbeta. The method was immunoSEQ multiplex PCR; TCRdb's version includes in-frame clones alone and lacks a portion of them. This table has fewer than 130,000 clones, 60% to 75% appearing once. There are 14 residues in the CDR3. Losses at the gene ends were 3 bases for V and 3 bases for J; bases not matched to a gene: 4. Germline V gives CDR1 MNHEY, CDR2 SMNVEV (reference sequence). Study-level results: In a later analysis, TCR beta V- and J-gene trimming was associated with a missense DCLRE1C variant.

Unrecorded immune exposure was likely among donors, who were nominally healthy when sampled. Concerning this clone itself: Antigen unknown.

The genes are TRBV27 and TRBJ2-5; 7 bases agree with TRBD1. The sequence was obtained from a man between 35 and 55 years old in good health and CMV-seropositive. The sequencing input was PBMCs. This CDR3 is CASSFQGTEETQYF. The CDR3 bases are TGTGCCAGCAGTTTCCAAGGGACAGAAGAGACCCAGTACTTC.